The 20 T cell receptor beta chains below all came from one sample that was sequenced in a study of T cell changes during pregnancy in multiple sclerosis. The method was immunoSEQ multiplex PCR; TCRdb's version includes in-frame clones alone and lacks a portion of them. The table shows approximately 80,000 clones, with approximately 90% occurring only once. The sample in question was PBMCs, obtained in the first trimester of pregnancy. These receptors all come from a female donor in good health, serving as a control in a pregnancy study. Some clones in this sample may be carry-over from other donors' samples.

The rearrangement uses TRBV5-4 and TRBJ2-7; TRBD2 matches 14 bases. V lost 1 base, J lost 3 bases, and 6 bases stayed unmatched. The CDR3 runs 17 residues. Germline V gene sequence: CDR1 SGHNT, CDR2 YYREEE (reference sequence). Here the CDR3 DNA reads TGTGCCAGCAGCTTGCCAGGGACTAGCGGGAGTCACTACGAGCAGTACTTC. Amino acids: CASSLPGTSGSHYEQYF.

The CDR3 DNA reads TGTGCCAGCAGCCCCCATCAGAACACCGGGGAGCTGTTTTTT. Residues: CASSPHQNTGELFF. The rearrangement uses TRBV7-9 and TRBJ2-2; D ambiguous. V was clipped by 5 bases and J by 1 base, with 8 bases between them. CDR1 and CDR2 from the germline V gene are SEHNR and FQNEAQ (reference sequence). The CDR3 runs to 14 residues.

The CDR3 is CASSTDGRQNIQYF. The CDR3 nucleotides are TGCGCCAGCAGCACAGACGGTCGGCAAAACATTCAGTACTTC. The V and J genes are TRBV5-1 and TRBJ2-4; D gene unclear. CDR1 is SGHRS, CDR2 YFSETQ, per germline. The CDR3 totals 14 residues. V dropped 4 bases and J dropped 5 bases, with 13 bases sitting between them.

The chain has TRBV11-3 and TRBJ2-7; 9 bases are shared with TRBD1. The V gene end was trimmed by 5 bases and the J gene end by 5 bases; junction bases not matched to a gene: 7. The CDR3 loop spans 14 amino acids. Germline V gene sequence: CDR1 SGHNT, CDR2 YENEEA. The CDR3 DNA reads as TGTGCCAGCAGCGCGGGACAGGGTGGTGACGAGCAGTACTTC. This gives the protein CASSAGQGGDEQYF.

The gene calls are TRBV27 and TRBJ2-1, with TRBD2 matching over 9 bases. Germline-derived CDR1 and CDR2 are MNHEY and SMNVEV (reference sequence). V shed 2 bases and J 6 bases; nucleotides not matched to a gene: 8. The CDR3 extends over 16 amino acids. The CDR3 DNA reads as TGTGCCAGCAGTTTACAGCGGGGGGTTTTCGTCAATGAGCAGTTCTTC. Protein product: CASSLQRGVFVNEQFF.

This rearrangement joins TRBV6-1 to TRBJ2-3; D gene unclear. In germline, CDR1 is MNHNS, CDR2 SASEGT. Trimming took 7 bases from V and 2 from J, leaving 10 bases between them. This CDR3 is built from 13 residues. CDR3 DNA sequence: TGTGCCAGCATGTTCAAATCCACAGATACGCAGTATTTT. Residues: CASMFKSTDTQYF.

CDR3 coding DNA: TGTGCCAGCGGGGACAGGGGAAAAGCTTTCTTT. Its protein product is CASGDRGKAFF. The chain employs TRBV28 and TRBJ1-1, with TRBD1 matching 10 bases. This CDR3 is built from 11 residues. The germline gives CDR1 MDHEN, CDR2 SYDVKM. Losses at the gene ends were 8 bases for V and 9 bases for J; bases not matched to a gene: 3.

The gene calls are TRBV2 and TRBJ1-1; TRBD1 matches at 7 bases. The CDR3 totals 11 residues. Germline CDR1 reads SNHLY; CDR2 reads FYNNEI. Trimming at V came to 10 bases and at J to 6 bases, leaving 5 bases not matched to a gene. This CDR3 is CATRGGAEAFF. In nucleotides, the CDR3 is TGTGCCACCAGAGGGGGCGCTGAAGCTTTCTTT.

This clone was recorded once. The chain employs TRBV7-9 and TRBJ2-7; 10 nucleotides align to TRBD1. V lost 3 bases to trimming and J lost 0 bases; unmatched junction nucleotides: 5. The CDR3 sequence is 16 residues long. Germline V gene lookup returns CDR1 SEHNR and CDR2 FQNEAQ (reference sequence). In nucleotides, the CDR3 is TGTGCCAGCAGCTTTGGGGGACAGGGGTTCTCCTACGAGCAGTACTTC. This sequence encodes CASSFGGQGFSYEQYF.

V usage is TRBV28 and J usage is TRBJ2-3; 7 bases agree with TRBD1. Trimming took 6 bases from V and 6 from J; bases not matched to a gene: 6. This CDR3 comprises 13 residues. Germline-derived CDR1 and CDR2 are MDHEN and SYDVKM. The CDR3 DNA follows: TGTGCCAGCAGGATGCAGGGGGAGGATACGCAGTATTTT. Translation: CASRMQGEDTQYF.

This chain links TRBV5-6 with TRBJ1-6, with 8 bases lining up with TRBD1. V lost 4 bases, J lost 6 bases, and 6 bases stayed unmatched. Germline V CDR1 and CDR2: SGHDT, YYEEEE. There are 15 residues in the CDR3. This CDR3 reads CASSPLTGGNSPLHF. CDR3 nucleotide sequence: TGTGCCAGCAGCCCACTCACAGGGGGTAATTCACCCCTCCACTTT.

CDR3 nucleotides: TGTGCCAGCAGGGATCGGACTAGCGGGAGGATCTATGAGCAGTTCTTC. Translation gives CASRDRTSGRIYEQFF. The genes are TRBV7-6 and TRBJ2-1; 14 bases fit TRBD2. With 6 bases clipped from V and 8 bases from J, the junction kept 9 bases outside the gene matches. Germline loops: CDR1 SGHVS, CDR2 FNYEAQ. The CDR3 is made up of 16 amino acids.

The chain is built from TRBV28 and TRBJ2-6; D remains ambiguous. The CDR3 has 16 residues. The ends were cut back, 7 bases at V and 1 base at J, with 14 bases in the middle. Germline V gene data show CDR1 as MDHEN and CDR2 as SYDVKM. The CDR3 bases are TGTGCCAGCATCCAAACGCGATTTTCTGGGGCCAACGTCCTGACTTTC. Amino acids: CASIQTRFSGANVLTF. Supplemented by reference TRBV28 and TRBJ2-6, the full variable domain reads DVKVTQSSRYLVKRTGEKVFLECVQDMDHENMFWYRQDPGLGLRLIYFSYDVKMKEKGDIPEGYSVSREKKERFSLILESASTNQTSMYLCASIQTRFSGANVLTFGAGSRLTVL.

Here the CDR3 DNA reads TGTGCCAGCAGCTTGAGGCGGGATGGAAACACCATATATTTT. This codes for CASSLRRDGNTIYF. The chain combines TRBV5-5 with TRBJ1-3; D call uncertain. The CDR3 covers 14 residues. The V gene's germline CDR1 is SGHKS and CDR2 YYEKEE (reference sequence). V was trimmed by 1 base and J by 3 bases, leaving 8 bases between them.

This clone was found once. This chain uses TRBV5-6 with TRBJ2-1, with 7 nucleotides matching TRBD1. Germline trimming cut 4 bases from V and 6 bases from J; bases unmatched to any gene: 1. The germline gives CDR1 SGHDT, CDR2 YYEEEE. This CDR3 is 12 amino acids long. DNA for the CDR3: TGTGCCAGCAGCCCAGGGGGCAATGAGCAGTTCTTC. The encoded protein is CASSPGGNEQFF.

The V call is TRBV27, the J call TRBJ1-1, with D perhaps matching TRBD1 (6 bases). Trimming cost V 5 bases and J 6 bases, with 10 bases left between them. The CDR3 runs to 12 residues. The germline CDR1 and CDR2 sequences are MNHEY and SMNVEV (reference sequence). The CDR3 spells CASSAQGSEAFF. CDR3 bases: TGTGCCAGCAGTGCACAGGGATCTGAAGCTTTCTTT.

The chain joins TRBV5-4 to TRBJ2-3; D might be TRBD2 (5 bases). The CDR3 consists of 15 residues. Trimming left V 4 bases short and J 2 bases short, with 14 bases between. Germline lookup yields CDR1 SGHNT and CDR2 YYREEE (reference sequence). The CDR3 DNA is TGTGCCAGCAGCCAAGCGGACGGATCCACAGATACGCAGTATTTT. Translated, it gives CASSQADGSTDTQYF. Based on the CDR3 plus reference TRBV5-4 and TRBJ2-3, the full variable domain is ETGVTQSPTHLIKTRGQQVTLRCSSQSGHNTVSWYQQALGQGPQFIFQYYREEENGRGNFPPRFSGLQFPNYSSELNVNALELDDSALYLCASSQADGSTDTQYFGPGTRLTVL.

J is TRBJ2-1 and V is TRBV6-1; D may be TRBD1 (6 bases). Trimming cost V 4 bases and J 7 bases, with 14 bases left between them. The CDR3 contains 14 residues. Germline lookup yields CDR1 MNHNS and CDR2 SASEGT. DNA of the CDR3: TGTGCCAGCAGTGGTTTGGGACACAGTAATGAGCAGTTCTTC. Translating it yields CASSGLGHSNEQFF.

The genes are TRBV6-4 and TRBJ2-1, with D perhaps TRBD2 (5 bases). V was clipped by 3 bases and J by 6 bases, with 12 bases between them. This CDR3 region has 14 residues. Germline CDR1 is MRHNA and CDR2 is SNTAGT. CDR3 loop: CASSDQLGGNEQFF. CDR3 coding DNA: TGTGCCAGCAGTGATCAACTAGGCGGCAATGAGCAGTTCTTC.

The rearrangement joins TRBV15 to TRBJ1-6, with D maybe TRBD1 (5 bases). V lost 7 bases, J lost 7 bases, and 11 bases lay in between. Germline V gene lookup returns CDR1 LNHNV and CDR2 YYDKDF (reference sequence). The CDR3 extends over 13 amino acids. The CDR3 loop reads CATTSTENSPLHF. The CDR3 DNA reads TGTGCCACCACCTCGACAGAAAATTCACCCCTCCACTTT. Filled out from reference TRBV15 and TRBJ1-6, the complete variable domain reads DAMVIQNPRYQVTQFGKPVTLSCSQTLNHNVMYWYQQKSSQAPKLLFHYYDKDFNNEADTPDNFQSRRPNTSFCFLDIRSPGLGDTAMYLCATTSTENSPLHFGNGTRLTVT.